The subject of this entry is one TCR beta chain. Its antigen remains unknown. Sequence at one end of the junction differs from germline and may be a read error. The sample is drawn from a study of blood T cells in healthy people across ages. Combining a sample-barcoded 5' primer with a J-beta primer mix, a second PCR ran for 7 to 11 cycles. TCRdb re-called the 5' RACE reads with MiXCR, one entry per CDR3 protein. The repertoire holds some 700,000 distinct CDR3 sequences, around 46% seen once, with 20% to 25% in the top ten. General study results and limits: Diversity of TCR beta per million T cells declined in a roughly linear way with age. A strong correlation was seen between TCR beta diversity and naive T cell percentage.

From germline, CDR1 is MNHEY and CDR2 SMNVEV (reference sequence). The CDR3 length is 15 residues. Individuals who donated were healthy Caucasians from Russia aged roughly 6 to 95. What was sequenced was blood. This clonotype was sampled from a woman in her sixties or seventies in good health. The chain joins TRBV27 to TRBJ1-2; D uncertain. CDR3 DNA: TGTGCCAGCAGTTTTCGGAGGAGCTCTAACCATGGCTACACCTTC. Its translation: CASSFRRSSNHGYTF.